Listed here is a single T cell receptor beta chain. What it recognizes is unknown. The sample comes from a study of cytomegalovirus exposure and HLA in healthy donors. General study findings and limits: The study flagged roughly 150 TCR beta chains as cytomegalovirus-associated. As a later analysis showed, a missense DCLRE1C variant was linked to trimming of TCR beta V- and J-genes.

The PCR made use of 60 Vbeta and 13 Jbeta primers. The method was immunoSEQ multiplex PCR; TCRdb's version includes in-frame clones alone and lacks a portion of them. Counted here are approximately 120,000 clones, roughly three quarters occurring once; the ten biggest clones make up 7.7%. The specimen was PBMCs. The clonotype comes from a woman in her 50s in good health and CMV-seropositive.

DNA for the CDR3: TGTGCCAGCAGCTCCACTTCCTATGAGACCCAGTACTTC. It specifies CASSSTSYETQYF. The chain recombines TRBV5-4 with TRBJ2-5; no reliable D call. CDR1 and CDR2 (germline): SGHNT, YYREEE (reference sequence). This CDR3 comprises 13 residues. Trimming stripped 3 bases from V and 5 bases from J, with 11 bases between.